The 14 T cell receptor beta chains below all came from one sample that was sequenced in a study of blood T cell repertoires in COVID-19. TCRdb's copy holds only in-frame clones and misses some; the assay was immunoSEQ multiplex PCR. The table records 100,000 to 150,000 clones, around 89% of them present only once. Sequenced sample: peripheral blood. The source of these receptors is a man in his fifties or sixties with COVID-19, enrolled during active disease.

V gene TRBV6-4 combines with J gene TRBJ1-1; tentative D call: TRBD1 (5 bases). The CDR3 is made up of 14 amino acids. With 6 bases removed from V and 0 bases from J, the gap between germline ends came to 11 bases. Germline-derived CDR1 and CDR2 are MRHNA and SNTAGT. The CDR3: CASRVDSLNTEAFF. CDR3 nucleotides: TGTGCCAGCAGGGTAGACAGCCTGAACACTGAAGCTTTCTTT.

J is TRBJ2-5 and V is TRBV2; weak D call: TRBD2 (5 bases). V lost 9 bases, J lost 5 bases, and 19 bases lay in between. From germline, CDR1 is SNHLY and CDR2 FYNNEI. This CDR3 is 14 amino acids long. CDR3 in DNA: TGTGCCAGTTCTCCAAGTAGCGTAACTGAGACCCAGTACTTC. It specifies CASSPSSVTETQYF.

The chain has TRBV9 and TRBJ2-7, with unresolved D. V was cut by 2 bases and J by 5 bases, with 11 bases left in between. CDR1 and CDR2 from the germline V gene are SGDLS and YYNGEE. The CDR3 has 13 residues. The CDR3 is CASSVSERDEQYF. The CDR3 region has the DNA TGTGCCAGCAGCGTGTCCGAACGGGACGAGCAGTACTTC. Supplemented by reference TRBV9 and TRBJ2-7, the full variable domain reads DSGVTQTPKHLITATGQRVTLRCSPRSGDLSVYWYQQSLDQGLQFLIQYYNGEERAKGNILERFSAQQFPDLHSELNLSSLELGDSALYFCASSVSERDEQYFGPGTRLTVT.

The chain recombines TRBV19 with TRBJ2-7; the D gene is possibly TRBD1 (6 bases). The ends were cut back, 3 bases at V and 4 bases at J, with 13 bases in the middle. CDR3 size: 14 residues. The V gene's germline CDR1 is LNHDA and CDR2 SQIVND (reference sequence). The CDR3 DNA sequence: TGTGCCAGTAGTATCAGGGGAGTACAATACGAGCAGTACTTC. As protein: CASSIRGVQYEQYF.

The chain is built from TRBV5-1 and TRBJ2-3, with 11 bases lining up with TRBD2. CDR3 length equals 16 residues. Germline CDR1 and CDR2: SGHRS and YFSETQ. Trimming removed 1 base from V and 5 bases from J; junction bases left unmatched: 6. The chain's CDR3 is CASSLYSGGAEDTQYF. The DNA of the CDR3 is TGCGCCAGCAGCTTGTATAGCGGGGGGGCCGAAGATACGCAGTATTTT.

The chain links TRBV9 to TRBJ1-3, with D possibly TRBD1 on 5 matching bases. V was pared by 1 base and J by 2 bases, with 10 bases between. Germline V CDR1 and CDR2: SGDLS, YYNGEE. The CDR3 spans 15 residues. DNA for the CDR3: TGTGCCAGCAGCGTACAGGGTGATCCTGGAAACACCATATATTTT. It specifies CASSVQGDPGNTIYF. Together with reference TRBV9 and TRBJ1-3, the CDR3 gives the full variable domain: DSGVTQTPKHLITATGQRVTLRCSPRSGDLSVYWYQQSLDQGLQFLIQYYNGEERAKGNILERFSAQQFPDLHSELNLSSLELGDSALYFCASSVQGDPGNTIYFGEGSWLTVV.

V usage is TRBV4-1 and J usage is TRBJ1-1; D might be TRBD1 (5 bases). The CDR3 contains 17 residues. Trimming took off 2 bases at V and 0 bases at J, with 16 bases between the two ends. Germline V gene data show CDR1 as MGHRA and CDR2 as YSYEKL. CDR3 nucleotide sequence: TGCGCCAGCAGCCAACATCCGGTAGGGGACTTGAACACTGAAGCTTTCTTT. It yields the protein CASSQHPVGDLNTEAFF.

On this clone itself: Within the sample, other DNA sequences also encode this same CDR3. The J gene is TRBJ1-1, the V gene TRBV9, with no clear D. The V end was cut by 0 bases, the J end by 1 base, with 4 bases between. In germline, CDR1 is SGDLS, CDR2 YYNGEE. The CDR3 has 13 amino acids. CDR3 sequence (DNA): TGTGCCAGCAGCGTAGCGAGGAACACTGAAGCTTTCTTT. Its protein product is CASSVARNTEAFF.

This clone was seen just once. The chain links TRBV4-3 to TRBJ2-4, with TRBD2 matching 7 bases. The junction had 11 bases not matched to a gene; V was cut back by 0 bases and J by 6 bases. The length of the CDR3 is 17 residues. The germline V gene has CDR1 LGHNA and CDR2 YSLEER. CDR3: CASSQDREGPRGNIQYF. The CDR3 DNA is TGCGCCAGCAGCCAAGATAGGGAGGGCCCCCGGGGAAACATTCAGTACTTC.

The chain uses TRBV30 and TRBJ1-6; TRBD1 matches at 10 bases. CDR3 size: 15 residues. V was pared by 5 bases and J by 9 bases, with 10 bases of the junction left unmatched. Looked up from germline, CDR1 is GTSNPN and CDR2 is SVGIG (reference sequence). Written as DNA, the CDR3 is TGTGCCTGGCAGTCCGGGACAGGGGTTGGTTCACCCCTCCACTTT. The encoded protein is CAWQSGTGVGSPLHF.

The chain has TRBV7-2 and TRBJ2-7; TRBD1 agrees at 9 bases. Germline loops: CDR1 SGHTA, CDR2 FQGNSA. The CDR3 is 14 amino acids. Losses at the gene ends were 5 bases for V and 7 bases for J; bases not matched to a gene: 9. The CDR3 region is CASSLDRGWGEQYF. The CDR3 DNA reads TGTGCCAGCAGCCTGGACAGGGGTTGGGGAGAGCAGTACTTC.

The rearrangement joins TRBV28 to TRBJ1-5; D is unclear. The V gene lost 5 bases and the J gene lost 7 bases, with 18 bases spanning the gap. Germline lookup yields CDR1 MDHEN and CDR2 SYDVKM. The CDR3 runs to 15 residues. The CDR3 is CASSTASSGGQPQHF. For the CDR3, the DNA is TGTGCCAGCAGTACCGCCTCAAGTGGAGGACAGCCCCAGCATTTT.

This rearrangement joins TRBV11-3 to TRBJ2-7; 7 bases align to TRBD1. Germline CDR1 SGHNT, CDR2 YENEEA. The J segment lost 5 bases and the V segment lost 4 bases, leaving 2 bases of the junction unmatched. This CDR3 has 12 residues. CDR3 protein: CASSSGTDEQYF. Written as DNA, the CDR3 is TGTGCCAGCAGCTCAGGGACAGACGAGCAGTACTTC.

The gene calls are TRBV10-1 and TRBJ2-7, with D unclear. The CDR3 is 13 amino acids. Trimming pared 3 bases from V and 2 bases from J, leaving 8 bases between. Germline V CDR1 and CDR2: WNHNN, SYGVQD (reference sequence). The CDR3 DNA sequence: TGCGCCAGCAGTGACCCGTCTACCTACGAGCAGTACTTC. This codes for CASSDPSTYEQYF.